Following are 27 T cell receptor beta chains from one sample sequenced in a study of molecular identifiers for immune sequencing clone quantification (dated by TCRdb to 2017 to 2018). Libraries were built with PCR. These reads were obtained on an Illumina MiSeq. TCRdb reran the public reads through fastp at Q25 and MiXCR, keeping productive beta chains. All rows with the same CDR3 protein become a single entry with the most common DNA and genes. The sample contains tens of thousands of distinct CDR3 sequences, under 20% of them found a single time. 7.1% of the sample is held by the ten biggest clonotypes. Sequencing was performed on naive CD8+ T cells from blood, with Jurkat cell RNA spiked in. Taken with the paper, the label for cell subset or site translates to: FACS-sorted CD8+CD4-CCR7+CD45RA+ naive T cells. The source is a human donor in good health. Some libraries in this study had Jurkat cell RNA spiked in.

This clonotype was seen many times. The chain links TRBV28 to TRBJ2-7; a possible D gene is TRBD1 (6 bases). V gave up 5 bases and J gave up 0 bases, with 14 bases separating them. This CDR3 is 15 amino acids long. The V gene's germline CDR1 is MDHEN and CDR2 SYDVKM. CDR3 amino acids: CASSDRQVISYEQYF. CDR3 nucleotides: TGTGCCAGCAGTGATCGACAGGTGATCTCCTACGAGCAGTACTTC.

This clonotype has ten or more counts. The rearrangement links TRBV15 to TRBJ2-4; no firm D call. The CDR3 totals 15 residues. Germline-derived CDR1 and CDR2 are LNHNV and YYDKDF (reference sequence). Trimming removed 3 bases from V and 10 bases from J, with 19 bases in between. CDR3 sequence reads: CATSSEGAPRFIQYF. The CDR3 bases are TGTGCCACCAGCAGCGAAGGCGCGCCCAGGTTTATTCAGTACTTC.

The DNA for the CDR3 is TGTGCCATCAGTGGTTTCGGGAGCGGAGCTAGCTCCTACAATGAGCAGTTCTTC. The encoded protein is CAISGFGSGASSYNEQFF. J is TRBJ2-1 and V is TRBV10-3, with TRBD2 as a possible D gene (6 bases). The CDR3 spans 18 residues. V lost 4 bases to trimming and J lost 0 bases, with 19 bases between them. From germline, CDR1 is ENHRY and CDR2 SYGVKD.

There are a few counts of this clonotype. The chain joins TRBV19 to TRBJ2-7, with 9 bases identical to TRBD1. The germline V gene encodes CDR1 LNHDA and CDR2 SQIVND (reference sequence). Trimming took 6 bases from V and 3 from J; bases not matched to a gene: 12. This CDR3 is 16 amino acids long. CDR3 nucleotide sequence: TGTGCCAGTAGCGCTGGTCGGGGACAGGGAGGCTACGAGCAGTACTTC. It translates to CASSAGRGQGGYEQYF.

This clonotype was picked up many times. The CDR3 reads CASSPMQGRSGYNEQFF. The DNA of the CDR3 is TGTGCCAGCTCACCAATGCAGGGTAGAAGCGGCTACAATGAGCAGTTCTTC. J is TRBJ2-1 and V is TRBV18; D might be TRBD1 or TRBD2, each matching 5 bases. The CDR3 is 17 residues long. V dropped 2 bases and J dropped 3 bases, with 17 bases sitting between them. The germline gives CDR1 KGHSH, CDR2 LQKENI.

This clonotype was detected many times. CDR3 residues: CASRDRYPVENQPQHF. CDR3 coding DNA: TGTGCCAGCAGGGACAGGTACCCGGTGGAGAATCAGCCCCAGCATTTT. J is TRBJ1-5 and V is TRBV2; 7 nucleotides align to TRBD1. The CDR3 spans 16 residues. In germline, CDR1 is SNHLY, CDR2 FYNNEI. The ends lost 6 bases at V and 4 bases at J; junction bases unmatched: 12.

This clonotype was seen a handful of times. V usage is TRBV5-1 and J usage is TRBJ2-7; D may be TRBD1 (6 bases). Trimming cost V 5 bases and J 1 base, with 13 bases left between them. CDR1 is SGHRS, CDR2 YFSETQ, per germline. CDR3 length: 14 residues. CDR3 bases: TGCGCCAGCAGATCCATAGGGGGATCCTACGAGCAGTACTTC. This translates into CASRSIGGSYEQYF.

This clonotype was recorded at least ten times. This rearrangement joins TRBV10-1 to TRBJ2-3, with D possibly being TRBD1 or TRBD2 (5 bases each). The germline V gene encodes CDR1 WNHNN and CDR2 SYGVQD (reference sequence). V lost 0 bases, J lost 0 bases, and 7 bases lay in between. The length of the CDR3 is 15 residues. This chain's CDR3 is CASSESWGSTDTQYF. The CDR3 DNA is TGCGCCAGCAGTGAGTCGTGGGGGAGCACAGATACGCAGTATTTT.

At least ten counts were recorded for this clonotype. The chain is built from TRBV4-1 and TRBJ1-4, with D possibly matching TRBD1 (5 bases). The CDR3 length is 15 residues. Trimming shortened V by 1 base and J by 8 bases, and 14 bases separated the two germline ends. Germline V gene data show CDR1 as MGHRA and CDR2 as YSYEKL. The CDR3 spells CASSQVMRGREKLFF. CDR3 in DNA: TGCGCCAGCAGCCAAGTGATGAGGGGTCGAGAAAAACTGTTTTTT.

The chain employs TRBV28 and TRBJ1-4; D uncertain. CDR3 length: 13 residues. V was pared by 5 bases and J by 4 bases, with 8 bases between. Germline CDR1 MDHEN, CDR2 SYDVKM. The CDR3 sequence: CASSPGFNEKLFF. CDR3 in DNA: TGTGCCAGCAGTCCGGGGTTTAATGAAAAACTGTTTTTT.

This clonotype showed up many times. The V and J genes are TRBV6-5 and TRBJ2-2; no firm D call. Germline CDR1 is MNHEY and CDR2 is SVGAGI. The germline V and J ends were trimmed by 0 bases and 4 bases, with 3 bases remaining between them. The CDR3 runs to 13 residues. The CDR3 here is CASSYSSTGELFF. The CDR3 DNA follows: TGTGCCAGCAGTTACTCTAGCACCGGGGAGCTGTTTTTT.

The chain recombines TRBV20-1 with TRBJ2-5, with 7 bases lining up with TRBD2. The germline CDR1 and CDR2 sequences are DFQATT and SNEGSKA (reference sequence). Trimming removed 0 bases from V and 7 bases from J; junction bases left unmatched: 2. This CDR3 comprises 12 residues. In DNA form, the CDR3 reads TGCAGTGCTAGAGACGCGGGAGTGACCCAGTACTTC. Protein: CSARDAGVTQYF.

This clonotype was seen ten or more times. This sequence joins TRBV7-9 and TRBJ2-7, with 8 nucleotides matching TRBD2. Trimming removed 1 base from V and 5 bases from J; junction bases left unmatched: 7. Germline CDR1 and CDR2: SEHNR and FQNEAQ (reference sequence). The CDR3 length is 15 residues. The CDR3 here is CASSLVGRVHHEQYF. CDR3 bases: TGTGCCAGCAGCTTAGTCGGGAGGGTTCACCACGAGCAGTACTTC.

This clonotype was found many times. The V and J genes are TRBV7-9 and TRBJ2-6; 11 nucleotides match TRBD2. Trimming took 5 bases from V and 0 from J; bases not matched to a gene: 6. In germline, CDR1 is SEHNR, CDR2 FQNEAQ (reference sequence). The CDR3 spans 18 residues. CDR3 region: CASSLTSGVLSGANVLTF. The CDR3 DNA sequence: TGTGCCAGCAGCCTGACTAGCGGGGTACTCTCTGGGGCCAACGTCCTGACTTTC.

Comments on this clonotype: With a much larger clone just one base away, this may be a read error. The rearrangement links TRBV4-1 to TRBJ2-1; D possibly corresponds to TRBD2 (5 bases). Germline CDR1 MGHRA, CDR2 YSYEKL. CDR3 length: 14 residues. V lost 7 bases and J 7 bases, leaving 17 bases between the germline ends. The CDR3 region has the DNA TGCGCCAGCAAGACGACTAACCTGAAGAATGAGCAGTTCTTC. Encoded protein: CASKTTNLKNEQFF.

This clonotype was seen ten or more times. The rearrangement links TRBV6-6 to TRBJ2-4; possibly TRBD1 for D (8 bases). Trimming removed 2 bases from V and 3 bases from J, with 23 bases in between. Germline-derived CDR1 and CDR2 are MNHNY and SVGAGI (reference sequence). The CDR3 extends over 19 amino acids. CDR3 sequence reads: CASSYNRGTGPGGKNIQYF. CDR3 DNA: TGTGCCAGCAGTTACAACCGGGGGACAGGTCCGGGGGGCAAAAACATTCAGTACTTC.

In this sample, this clonotype turned up a few times. The J gene is TRBJ2-7, the V gene TRBV27; D may be TRBD2 (5 bases). The CDR3 is 16 amino acids. V lost 3 bases and J 0 bases, leaving 15 bases between the germline ends. Germline-derived CDR1 and CDR2 are MNHEY and SMNVEV (reference sequence). CDR3 coding DNA: TGTGCCAGCAGTTTCTCCCAGGACTCTCCCTCCTACGAGCAGTACTTC. As protein: CASSFSQDSPSYEQYF.

In this sample, this clonotype turned up many times. The J gene is TRBJ2-7, the V gene TRBV28; TRBD1 matches 8 bases. The CDR3 covers 15 residues. After removal of 4 bases from V and 2 bases from J, the junction contained 7 bases not matched to a gene. Germline V lookup: CDR1 MDHEN, CDR2 SYDVKM. In nucleotides, the CDR3 is TGTGCCAGCAGTTCCATCAGGGGGCCCACCTACGAGCAGTACTTC. This codes for CASSSIRGPTYEQYF.

This clonotype has ten or more counts. The genes are TRBV9 and TRBJ2-6, with TRBD2 as a possible D gene (6 bases). This CDR3 contains 15 residues. Trimming shortened V by 0 bases and J by 2 bases, and 6 bases separated the two germline ends. Per the germline V gene, CDR1 is SGDLS and CDR2 is YYNGEE. The CDR3 loop reads CASSVGRAGANVLTF. The CDR3 DNA is TGTGCCAGCAGCGTAGGGAGGGCTGGGGCCAACGTCCTGACTTTC.

This clonotype has a handful of counts. This rearrangement joins TRBV12-3 or TRBV12-4 to TRBJ2-3, with D possibly matching TRBD2 (6 bases). This CDR3 is 17 amino acids long. Trimming pared 6 bases from V and 2 bases from J, leaving 21 bases between. This chain's CDR3 is CASSHRDSHRATDTQYF. The CDR3 DNA sequence: TGTGCCAGCAGCCACCGGGACTCGCACCGGGCCACAGATACGCAGTATTTT.

In regard to this clonotype: The conserved phenylalanine or tryptophan normally closing the CDR3 is absent here, so this likely arose from a read error. It is unclear where the CDR3 begins or ends on the DNA, so no DNA is shown, and the CDR3 is as TCRdb lists it. The chain links TRBV20-1 to TRBJ2-7. Termini included, the CDR3 measures 8 amino acids. The germline V gene encodes CDR1 DFQATT and CDR2 SNEGSKA (reference sequence). The CDR3 loop is CSARDRGI.

There are many counts of this clonotype. The rearrangement links TRBV5-1 to TRBJ1-1; no firm D call. Trimming cost V 4 bases and J 3 bases, with 13 bases left between them. The CDR3 consists of 14 residues. CDR1 and CDR2 (germline): SGHRS, YFSETQ. CDR3 DNA: TGCGCCAGCAGCCCCTGGACTTTGGACACTGAAGCTTTCTTT. Translating gives CASSPWTLDTEAFF.

The chain recombines TRBV7-8 with TRBJ2-7; possibly TRBD1 for D (6 bases). Trimming took off 4 bases at V and 3 bases at J, with 16 bases between the two ends. CDR1 and CDR2 from the germline V gene are SGHVS and FQNEAQ. The length of the CDR3 is 15 residues. CDR3 residues: CASSYQDSPYYEQYF. The CDR3 DNA reads as TGTGCCAGCAGCTACCAGGACAGCCCGTACTACGAGCAGTACTTC.

This clonotype was detected ten times or more. The V gene is TRBV6-5, the J gene TRBJ2-1; D gene unclear. V lost 8 bases and J lost 6, with 14 bases in between. Germline lookup yields CDR1 MNHEY and CDR2 SVGAGI. This CDR3 is 13 amino acids long. The CDR3 DNA sequence: TGTGCCAGCGGACGATCCCCCGGCAATGAGCAGTTCTTC. Protein: CASGRSPGNEQFF.

The chain links TRBV20-1 to TRBJ2-1, with 11 bases fitting TRBD2. The CDR3 consists of 16 residues. V was pared by 3 bases and J by 8 bases, with 12 bases of the junction left unmatched. CDR1 is DFQATT, CDR2 SNEGSKA, per germline (reference sequence). The CDR3 loop is CSARRTSGSYTDEQFF. The CDR3 region has the DNA TGCAGTGCTAGGAGGACTAGCGGGTCCTACACGGATGAGCAGTTCTTC.

As concerns this clonotype: A read error is possible here, since a much larger clone lies one base away. The chain is built from TRBV5-6 and TRBJ2-1; D unresolved. Germline V gene lookup returns CDR1 SGHDT and CDR2 YYEEEE. This CDR3 comprises 14 residues. CDR3 sequence reads: CTSSLVSGRDEQFF. CDR3 DNA: TGTACCAGCAGCTTGGTATCGGGTAGGGATGAGCAGTTCTTC.

The sample holds many counts of this clonotype. The chain combines TRBV20-1 with TRBJ1-2; D uncertain. Germline CDR1 is DFQATT and CDR2 is SNEGSKA (reference sequence). The V gene lost 0 bases and the J gene lost 2 bases, with 10 bases spanning the gap. This CDR3 contains 14 residues. The CDR3 bases are TGCAGTGCTAGAGATTTAGCAGAGAACTATGGCTACACCTTC. Translating gives CSARDLAENYGYTF.